Given below is one T cell receptor (beta chain) in context. At one boundary the junction diverges from the germline segment, which might be a read error. Priming with a constant-region primer yielded TCR beta cDNA from around 540 ng total RNA. Slightly modified ARM-PCR, run as three nested multiplex PCR rounds, produced the TCR beta libraries. Each of the first two PCR rounds ran roughly 10 cycles with TRBV1-TRBV30 forward and C-beta reverse primers. TCRdb ran MiXCR on the multiplex PCR reads and lists one entry per CDR3 protein. The table records 310,000 or so distinct CDR3 sequences, roughly 60% of them present only once. The entry originates in a study of tumor-infiltrating lymphocytes in primary liver carcinoma. This CDR3 region has 17 residues. In germline, CDR1 is SGHVS, CDR2 FQNEAQ. They got blood RNA out of unsorted whole blood and also pulled out germline DNA. Chronic HBV infection was present in the patients, who were treatment-naive.

The sequence was collected from a woman in her 30s with primary liver carcinoma and hepatitis B virus infection. The V call is TRBV7-8, the J call TRBJ2-2; 8 bases match TRBD2. The source material was peripheral blood. This CDR3 reads CASSLSALAANAGELFF. For the CDR3, the DNA is TGTGCCAGCAGCTTATCGGCACTAGCGGCGAACGCCGGGGAGCTGTTTTTT.